One sample yielded the 15 T cell receptor beta chains listed below, sequenced in a study of blood T cell repertoires in COVID-19 (dated by TCRdb to about 2020). The library relied on the immunoSEQ multiplex PCR assay. TCRdb limited this immuneACCESS table to in-frame rearrangements with V and J called. A share of clones is missing; checked studies link under half to unresolved V genes, and the rest is unexplained. Here the sample has 90,000 to 130,000 clones; over 75% occur a single time. The ten largest clones add up to approximately 4% of the sample. The sequencing input was peripheral blood. These receptors were obtained from a woman aged 70 to 79 with acute or convalescent COVID-19.

The chain links TRBV5-6 to TRBJ1-6; 8 nucleotides match TRBD1. The CDR3 sequence is 16 residues long. V dropped 1 base and J dropped 8; count of bases not matched to a gene: 8. Germline CDR1 SGHDT, CDR2 YYEEEE. DNA for the CDR3: TGTGCCAGCAGCTTGAGGCGGACAGGGAGGGATTCACCCCTCCACTTT. Amino acid sequence: CASSLRRTGRDSPLHF. Drawing the rest from reference TRBV5-6 and TRBJ1-6, the complete variable domain is DAGVTQSPTHLIKTRGQQVTLRCSPKSGHDTVSWYQQALGQGPQFIFQYYEEEERQRGNFPDRFSGHQFPNYSSELNVNALLLGDSALYLCASSLRRTGRDSPLHFGNGTRLTVT.

This chain joins TRBV19 and TRBJ1-2; TRBD1 might be the D (5 bases). Trimming cost V 7 bases and J 0 bases, with 15 bases left between them. In germline, CDR1 is LNHDA, CDR2 SQIVND (reference sequence). This CDR3 has 15 amino acids. The DNA for the CDR3 is TGTGCCAGTAATTTGCGGGGCAGGTCTAACTATGGCTACACCTTC. Translation gives CASNLRGRSNYGYTF. The whole variable domain, remainder taken from reference TRBV19 and TRBJ1-2, is DGGITQSPKYLFRKEGQNVTLSCEQNLNHDAMYWYRQDPGQGLRLIYYSQIVNDFQKGDIAEGYSVSREKKESFPLTVTSAQKNPTAFYLCASNLRGRSNYGYTFGSGTRLTVV.

The chain is built from TRBV7-2 and TRBJ2-5, with TRBD2 identical over 11 bases. The CDR3 totals 15 residues. CDR1 and CDR2 from the germline V gene are SGHTA and FQGNSA. After removal of 8 bases from V and 4 bases from J, the junction contained 9 bases not matched to a gene. CDR3 protein: CASLDSGGAAETQYF. The CDR3, as DNA: TGTGCCAGCCTCGATAGCGGGGGGGCCGCAGAGACCCAGTACTTC. The full variable domain, its missing parts supplied by reference TRBV7-2 and TRBJ2-5, is GAGVSQSPSNKVTEKGKDVELRCDPISGHTALYWYRQSLGQGLEFLIYFQGNSAPDKSGLPSDRFSAERTGGSVSTLTIQRTQQEDSAVYLCASLDSGGAAETQYFGPGTRLLVL.

The CDR3 here is CASSSRAPNQPQHF. In nucleotides, the CDR3 is TGTGCCAGCAGCTCGCGGGCCCCCAATCAGCCCCAGCATTTT. This chain connects TRBV5-6 to TRBJ1-5; no firm D call. The CDR3 has 14 residues. Trimming pared 3 bases from V and 3 bases from J, leaving 10 bases between. The germline gives CDR1 SGHDT, CDR2 YYEEEE. Drawing the rest from reference TRBV5-6 and TRBJ1-5, the complete variable domain is DAGVTQSPTHLIKTRGQQVTLRCSPKSGHDTVSWYQQALGQGPQFIFQYYEEEERQRGNFPDRFSGHQFPNYSSELNVNALLLGDSALYLCASSSRAPNQPQHFGDGTRLSIL.

V is TRBV29-1 and J is TRBJ1-3; 8 nucleotides line up with TRBD1. Germline values: CDR1 SQVTM, CDR2 ANQGSEA. The trim removed 2 bases at V and 2 bases at J, leaving 5 bases unmatched. The CDR3 runs to 15 residues. The CDR3 loop reads CSVELSRGPGNTIYF. CDR3 DNA sequence: TGCAGCGTTGAATTGAGCAGGGGGCCTGGAAACACCATATATTTT. Supplemented by reference TRBV29-1 and TRBJ1-3, the full variable domain reads SAVISQKPSRDICQRGTSLTIQCQVDSQVTMMFWYRQQPGQSLTLIATANQGSEATYESGFVIDKFPISRPNLTFSTLTVSNMSPEDSSIYLCSVELSRGPGNTIYFGEGSWLTVV.

This clone came up a few times. The chain uses TRBV5-8 and TRBJ1-4; D possibly corresponds to TRBD1 (6 bases). CDR3 size: 15 residues. Germline CDR1 and CDR2: SGHTS and YDEGEE. The V and J ends lost 4 bases and 3 bases respectively, with 13 bases between them. For the CDR3, the DNA is TGTGCCAGCAGCGCCAGGGGTTCAGCTAATGAAAAACTGTTTTTT. Its protein product is CASSARGSANEKLFF.

This chain links TRBV7-9 with TRBJ2-3; TRBD2 matches at 7 bases. Per the germline V gene, CDR1 is SEHNR and CDR2 is FQNEAQ (reference sequence). The V and J ends lost 5 bases and 3 bases, in that order; junction bases with no gene match: 11. This CDR3 region has 16 residues. CDR3 DNA: TGTGCCAGCAGCCCCCCGGGGCGGGGGTTGACAGATACGCAGTATTTT. This gives the protein CASSPPGRGLTDTQYF.

The rearrangement links TRBV4-2 to TRBJ2-3, with 11 bases identical to TRBD2. The ends lost 0 bases at V and 8 bases at J; junction bases unmatched: 13. The germline gives CDR1 LGHNA, CDR2 YNFKEQ. The CDR3 covers 18 residues. The DNA of the CDR3 is TGTGCCAGCAGCCAAGATGAATCGACTAGCGGGAAGGGGGTTACGCAGTATTTT. Its translation: CASSQDESTSGKGVTQYF.

The J gene is TRBJ2-5, the V gene TRBV2; D gene ambiguous. In germline, CDR1 is SNHLY, CDR2 FYNNEI. This CDR3 has 12 residues. The V gene lost 3 bases and the J gene lost 6 bases, with 8 bases spanning the gap. CDR3 region: CASSDYPQTQYF. Written as DNA, the CDR3 is TGTGCCAGCAGTGATTATCCCCAGACCCAGTACTTC.

This chain links TRBV7-8 with TRBJ2-2, with D perhaps TRBD2 (7 bases). Germline V gene lookup returns CDR1 SGHVS and CDR2 FQNEAQ. Between the trimmed V and J ends, which lost 5 bases and 4 bases, there was a span of 17 bases. This CDR3 is 16 amino acids long. CDR3 nucleotides: TGTGCCAGCAGCGGGAGGGGTGGCAGGGGCACCGGGGAGCTGTTTTTT. It encodes CASSGRGGRGTGELFF. Full variable domain (outside the CDR3, taken from reference TRBV7-8 and TRBJ2-2): GAGVSQSPRYKVAKRGQDVALRCDPISGHVSLFWYQQALGQGPEFLTYFQNEAQLDKSGLPSDRFFAERPEGSVSTLKIQRTQQEDSAVYLCASSGRGGRGTGELFFGEGSRLTVL.

Regarding this clone: The same CDR3 also results from other DNA sequences found in this sample. V gene TRBV3-1 (or the pseudogene TRBV3-2) combines with J gene TRBJ1-3; a weak D match, TRBD1 (5 bases). Per germline, CDR1 LGHDT and CDR2 YNNKEL (reference sequence). This CDR3 contains 13 residues. The V and J ends lost 1 base and 4 bases respectively, with 5 bases between them. This CDR3 reads CASSQGTGNTIYF. As DNA, the CDR3 is TGTGCCAGCAGCCAAGGGACAGGAAACACCATATATTTT.

The rearrangement joins TRBV12-3 or TRBV12-4 to TRBJ1-5; D is unresolved. Trimming took 5 bases from V and 8 from J, leaving 13 bases between them. CDR3 length: 13 residues. The CDR3 sequence: CASSRPTAEPQHF. In DNA form, the CDR3 reads TGTGCCAGCAGTCGCCCTACGGCGGAGCCCCAGCATTTT.

J is TRBJ1-1 and V is TRBV11-1; 8 bases match TRBD1. J gave up 1 base and V 5 bases, and 9 bases lay outside the gene matches. The CDR3 is made up of 16 amino acids. Germline lookup yields CDR1 SGHAT and CDR2 FQDESV (reference sequence). In nucleotides, the CDR3 is TGTGCCAGCAGCCCTTCAGGGGGCAGTTGGAACACTGAAGCTTTCTTT. Protein product: CASSPSGGSWNTEAFF.

The chain couples TRBV5-4 to TRBJ2-3; D might be TRBD2 (7 bases). This CDR3 spans 14 amino acids. Trimming pared 4 bases from V and 5 bases from J, leaving 14 bases between. The germline CDR1 and CDR2 sequences are SGHNT and YYREEE (reference sequence). CDR3 DNA sequence: TGTGCCAGCAGCCTCGGACTAGGGGGAGATACGCAGTATTTT. It yields the protein CASSLGLGGDTQYF.

V and J are TRBV28 and TRBJ1-5; TRBD1 matches 7 bases. V was pared by 4 bases and J by 1 base, with 16 bases of the junction left unmatched. Germline CDR1 is MDHEN and CDR2 is SYDVKM. CDR3 length: 19 amino acids. The CDR3 loop is CASSSRQGRVRKSNQPQHF. The CDR3 DNA sequence: TGTGCCAGCAGTTCCCGACAGGGAAGGGTTAGAAAAAGCAATCAGCCCCAGCATTTT. The full variable domain, its missing parts supplied by reference TRBV28 and TRBJ1-5, is DVKVTQSSRYLVKRTGEKVFLECVQDMDHENMFWYRQDPGLGLRLIYFSYDVKMKEKGDIPEGYSVSREKKERFSLILESASTNQTSMYLCASSSRQGRVRKSNQPQHFGDGTRLSIL.